This T cell receptor (beta chain) was obtained from a study of identical twins. TCRdb passed the 5' RACE reads through MiXCR, listing each CDR3 protein once. This sample has about 520,000 distinct CDR3 sequences, with roughly 21% found just once. The donors were all healthy and Caucasian. V shed 4 bases and J 4 bases; nucleotides not matched to a gene: 6. In germline, CDR1 is DFQATT, CDR2 SNEGSKA (reference sequence). The CDR3 runs to 14 residues. A further study also used this sample, focusing on T cells expressing NK-cell markers.

The clonotype comes from a woman aged 18-29 years in good health. This chain uses TRBV20-1 with TRBJ2-1, with 8 bases that match TRBD1. The sample was CD4+ T cells sorted from blood. The CDR3 DNA reads TGCAGTGCTATAGGACAGGGCTTTTACAATGAGCAGTTCTTC. It is translated as CSAIGQGFYNEQFF.